This T cell receptor beta chain was captured in a study of blood T cell repertoires in COVID-19. Study-wide context: Material from acute and convalescent COVID-19 was sourced from the United States, Italy and Spain. T cells, B-cell-depleted T cells, or PBMCs provided the cDNA or gDNA that served as material.

This clone appeared a few times. Assay used: immunoSEQ multiplex PCR; TCRdb lists only in-frame clones, some missing. The table lists about 350,000 clones, around 87% of them singletons, with approximately 5.3% in the top ten. The germline gives CDR1 MGHDK, CDR2 SYGVNS. The CDR3 is made up of 15 amino acids. V was pared by 4 bases and J by 9 bases, with 7 bases of the junction left unmatched. Recovered participants had two consecutive negative NP/OP PCR tests, healthcare professional clearance, or symptom resolution. The clonotype was recovered from a woman aged 25 to 39 who had recovered from COVID-19. Sequencing was carried out using PBMCs or T cells enriched from blood (not recorded which). The chain couples TRBV25-1 to TRBJ1-4; 11 bases are shared with TRBD1. The DNA of the CDR3 is TGTGCCAGCAGTGCGTACGGGACAGGGGGGCAAAAACTGTTTTTT. It encodes CASSAYGTGGQKLFF.